This T cell receptor beta chain was captured by sequencing in a study of blood T cell repertoires in COVID-19. On the study more broadly: COVID-19 samples from acute and convalescent phases originated in the United States, Italy and Spain. Sample material is recorded as cDNA or gDNA derived from T cells, B-cell-depleted T cells, or PBMCs.

The CDR3 covers 13 residues. Germline V gene data show CDR1 as SGHTA and CDR2 as FQGNSA. Trimming cost V 5 bases and J 3 bases; bases outside gene matches: 3. Sequenced by immunoSEQ multiplex PCR; TCRdb stores in-frame clones only, minus some. In the table there are 120,000 to 150,000 clones, around 81% of which are singletons. Those enrolled, adults aged roughly 18 to 90 years, came from roughly 22 US areas. The chain recombines TRBV7-2 with TRBJ2-7; 8 bases align to TRBD2. This sequence was found in a woman aged 35 to 49 who had recovered from COVID-19. The specimen was PBMCs or T cells enriched from blood (not recorded which). The CDR3 nucleotides are TGTGCCAGCAGCCCGGGGGGGGACTACGAGCAGTACTTC. This gives the protein CASSPGGDYEQYF.